The sequence of this T cell receptor (beta chain) was determined in a study of CD4 T cells in relation to SARS-CoV-2 and coronaviruses. Background on the study: Negative control cultures got HIV-1 Nef peptides or no peptide. The HLA restriction of the shared crossreactive spike epitopes was mapped.

Trimming cost V 0 bases and J 7 bases; bases outside gene matches: 5. The CDR3 totals 16 residues. Germline CDR1 MGHRA, CDR2 YSYEKL. Concerning this clone: What it binds is unknown.

Before the COVID-19 pandemic, during about 2011-2019, CD4+ T cells were taken from unexposed donors. CD4+ T cells were isolated from the cells after nine to eleven days of culture. TCRdb's copy holds only in-frame clones and misses some; the assay was immunoSEQ multiplex PCR. The sample has approximately 21,000 clones, more than 75% seen once. Study-wide points: In around three fifths of donors, memory CD4+ clonotypes crossrecognized SARS-CoV-2 and at least one common cold coronavirus spike.

The specimen sequenced was CD4+ T cells from PBMCs, cultured in vitro. This TCR came from a human donor in good health. The J gene is TRBJ2-1, the V gene TRBV4-1; 11 positions agree with TRBD2. CDR3 sequence reads: CASSQDSLAGGNEQFF. The DNA of the CDR3 is TGCGCCAGCAGCCAAGATTCCCTAGCGGGGGGAAATGAGCAGTTCTTC.